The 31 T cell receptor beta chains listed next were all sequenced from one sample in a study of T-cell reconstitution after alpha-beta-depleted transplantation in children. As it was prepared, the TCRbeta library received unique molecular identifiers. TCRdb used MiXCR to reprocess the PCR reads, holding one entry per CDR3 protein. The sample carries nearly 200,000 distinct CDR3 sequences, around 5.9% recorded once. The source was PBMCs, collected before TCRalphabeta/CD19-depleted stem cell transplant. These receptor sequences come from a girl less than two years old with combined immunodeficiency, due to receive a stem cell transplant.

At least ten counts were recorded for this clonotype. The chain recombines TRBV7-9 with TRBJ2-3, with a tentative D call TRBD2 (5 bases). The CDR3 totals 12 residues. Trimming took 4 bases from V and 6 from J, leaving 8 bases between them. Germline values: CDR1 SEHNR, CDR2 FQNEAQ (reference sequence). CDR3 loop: CASSSTRDTQYF. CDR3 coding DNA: TGTGCCAGCAGCTCAACTAGGGATACGCAGTATTTT.

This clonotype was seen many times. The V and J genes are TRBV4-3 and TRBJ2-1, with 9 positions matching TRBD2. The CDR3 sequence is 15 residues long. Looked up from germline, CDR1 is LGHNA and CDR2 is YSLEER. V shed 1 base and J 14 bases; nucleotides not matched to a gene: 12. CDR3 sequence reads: CASSQALVAGEMEFF. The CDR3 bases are TGCGCCAGCAGCCAAGCCCTGGTAGCGGGAGAGATGGAGTTCTTC.

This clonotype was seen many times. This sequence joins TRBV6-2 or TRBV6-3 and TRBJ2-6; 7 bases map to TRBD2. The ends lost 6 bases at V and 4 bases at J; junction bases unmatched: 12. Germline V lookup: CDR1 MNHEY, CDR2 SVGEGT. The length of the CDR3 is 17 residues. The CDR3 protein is CASSDHTGGEGANVLTF. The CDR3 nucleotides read TGTGCCAGCAGCGACCATACGGGGGGAGAGGGGGCCAACGTCCTGACTTTC.

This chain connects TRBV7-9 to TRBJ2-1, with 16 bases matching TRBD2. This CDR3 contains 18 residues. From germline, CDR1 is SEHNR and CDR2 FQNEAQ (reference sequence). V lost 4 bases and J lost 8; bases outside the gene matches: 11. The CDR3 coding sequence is TGTGCCAGCAGCTCCGCGGGACTAGCGGGGGGGGCTCCACATGAGCAGTTCTTC. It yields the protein CASSSAGLAGGAPHEQFF.

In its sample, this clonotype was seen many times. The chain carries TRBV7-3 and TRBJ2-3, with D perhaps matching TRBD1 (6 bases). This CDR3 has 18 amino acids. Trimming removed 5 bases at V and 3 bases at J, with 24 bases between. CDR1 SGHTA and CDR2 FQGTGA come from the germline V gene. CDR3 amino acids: CASSPEHRAFIGTDTQYF. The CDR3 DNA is TGTGCCAGCAGCCCCGAACACAGGGCCTTCATCGGGACAGATACGCAGTATTTT.

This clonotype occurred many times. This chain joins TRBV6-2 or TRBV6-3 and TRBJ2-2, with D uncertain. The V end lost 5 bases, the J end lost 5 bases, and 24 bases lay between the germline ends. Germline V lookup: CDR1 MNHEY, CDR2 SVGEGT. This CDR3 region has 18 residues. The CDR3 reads CASSLRRTAPNGTGELFF. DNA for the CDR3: TGTGCCAGCAGTCTTAGGCGGACCGCCCCGAATGGGACCGGGGAGCTGTTTTTT.

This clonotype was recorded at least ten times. The CDR3 spells CASSLGLAGGTAYNEQFF. The CDR3 coding sequence is TGCGCCAGCAGCCTGGGACTAGCGGGAGGCACGGCCTACAATGAGCAGTTCTTC. The chain uses TRBV5-1 and TRBJ2-1; 15 bases are a match to TRBD2. CDR1 is SGHRS and CDR2 is YFSETQ in the germline V gene. The CDR3 covers 18 residues. The junction had 7 bases not matched to a gene; V was cut back by 4 bases and J by 2 bases. The full variable domain, its missing parts supplied by reference TRBV5-1 and TRBJ2-1, is KAGVTQTPRYLIKTRGQQVTLSCSPISGHRSVSWYQQTPGQGLQFLFEYFSETQRNKGNFPGRFSGRQFSNSRSEMNVSTLELGDSALYLCASSLGLAGGTAYNEQFFGPGTRLTVL.

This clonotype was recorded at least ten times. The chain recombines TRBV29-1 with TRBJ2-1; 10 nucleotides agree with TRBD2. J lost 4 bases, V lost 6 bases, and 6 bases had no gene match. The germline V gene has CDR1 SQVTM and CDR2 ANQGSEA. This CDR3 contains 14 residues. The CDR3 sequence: CSVSLAGFYNEQFF. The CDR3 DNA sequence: TGCAGCGTATCACTAGCGGGATTTTACAATGAGCAGTTCTTC.

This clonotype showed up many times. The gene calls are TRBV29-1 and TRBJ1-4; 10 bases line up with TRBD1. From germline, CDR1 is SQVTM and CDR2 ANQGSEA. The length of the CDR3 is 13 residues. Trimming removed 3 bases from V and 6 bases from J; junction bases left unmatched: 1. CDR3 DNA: TGCAGCGTTGAGGGACAGGGGCATGAAAAACTGTTTTTT. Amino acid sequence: CSVEGQGHEKLFF.

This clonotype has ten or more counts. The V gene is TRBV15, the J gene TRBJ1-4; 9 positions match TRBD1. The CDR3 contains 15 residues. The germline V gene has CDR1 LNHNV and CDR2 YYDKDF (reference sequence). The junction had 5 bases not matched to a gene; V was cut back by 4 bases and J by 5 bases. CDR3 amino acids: CATSNRTGVNEKLFF. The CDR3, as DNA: TGTGCCACCAGCAACCGGACAGGGGTAAATGAAAAACTGTTTTTT.

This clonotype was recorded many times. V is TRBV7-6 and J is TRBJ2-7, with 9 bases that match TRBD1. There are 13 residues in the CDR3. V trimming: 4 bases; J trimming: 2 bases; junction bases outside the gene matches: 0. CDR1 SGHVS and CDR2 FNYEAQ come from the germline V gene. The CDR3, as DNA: TGTGCCAGCAGCTGGACAGGGGCCTACGAGCAGTACTTC. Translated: CASSWTGAYEQYF. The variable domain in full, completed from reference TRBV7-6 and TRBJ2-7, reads GAGVSQSPRYKVTKRGQDVALRCDPISGHVSLYWYRQALGQGPEFLTYFNYEAQQDKSGLPNDRFSAERPEGSISTLTIQRTEQRDSAMYRCASSWTGAYEQYFGPGTRLTVT.

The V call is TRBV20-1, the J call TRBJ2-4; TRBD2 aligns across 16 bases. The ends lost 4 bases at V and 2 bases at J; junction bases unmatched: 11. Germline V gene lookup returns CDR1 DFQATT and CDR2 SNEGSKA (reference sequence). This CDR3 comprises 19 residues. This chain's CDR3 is CSATNPGTSGRASKNIQYF. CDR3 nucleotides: TGCAGTGCTACCAATCCCGGGACTAGCGGGAGGGCCTCCAAAAACATTCAGTACTTC.

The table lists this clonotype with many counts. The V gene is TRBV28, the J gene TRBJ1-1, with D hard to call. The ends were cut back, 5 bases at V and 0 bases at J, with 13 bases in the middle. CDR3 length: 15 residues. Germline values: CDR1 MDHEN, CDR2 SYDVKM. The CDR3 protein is CASSTRTGMNTEAFF. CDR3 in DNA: TGTGCCAGCAGTACGAGGACGGGGATGAACACTGAAGCTTTCTTT.

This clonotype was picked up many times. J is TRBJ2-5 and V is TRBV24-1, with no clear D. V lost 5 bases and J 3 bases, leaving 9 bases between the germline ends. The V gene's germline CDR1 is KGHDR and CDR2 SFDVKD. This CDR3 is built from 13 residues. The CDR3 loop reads CATSGQTEETQYF. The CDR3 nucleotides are TGTGCCACCAGTGGACAAACCGAAGAGACCCAGTACTTC.

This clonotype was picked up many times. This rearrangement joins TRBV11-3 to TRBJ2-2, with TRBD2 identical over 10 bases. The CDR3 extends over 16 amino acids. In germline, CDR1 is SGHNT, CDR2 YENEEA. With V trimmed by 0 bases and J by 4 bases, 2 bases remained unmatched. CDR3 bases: TGTGCCAGCAGCTTAGATGCTAGCGGGAGCACCGGGGAGCTGTTTTTT. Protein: CASSLDASGSTGELFF.

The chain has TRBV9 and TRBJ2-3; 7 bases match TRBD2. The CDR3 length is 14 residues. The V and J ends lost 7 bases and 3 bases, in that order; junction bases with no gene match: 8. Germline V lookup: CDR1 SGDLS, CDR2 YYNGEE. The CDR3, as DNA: TGTGCCAGCGCCCCCGGGACTATTACAGATACGCAGTATTTT. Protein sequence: CASAPGTITDTQYF.

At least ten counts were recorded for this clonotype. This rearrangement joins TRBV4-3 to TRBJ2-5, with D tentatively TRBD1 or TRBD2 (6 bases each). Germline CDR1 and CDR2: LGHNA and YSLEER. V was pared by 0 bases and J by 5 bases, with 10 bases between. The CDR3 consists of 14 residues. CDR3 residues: CASSQEQGGETQYF. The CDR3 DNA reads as TGCGCCAGCAGCCAAGAACAGGGAGGTGAGACCCAGTACTTC.

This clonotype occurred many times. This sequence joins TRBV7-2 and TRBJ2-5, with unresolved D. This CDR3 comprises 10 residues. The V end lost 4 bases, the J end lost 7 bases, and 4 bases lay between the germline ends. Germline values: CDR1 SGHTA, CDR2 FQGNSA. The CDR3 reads CASSSGTQYF. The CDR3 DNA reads TGTGCCAGCAGCTCTGGGACCCAGTACTTC.

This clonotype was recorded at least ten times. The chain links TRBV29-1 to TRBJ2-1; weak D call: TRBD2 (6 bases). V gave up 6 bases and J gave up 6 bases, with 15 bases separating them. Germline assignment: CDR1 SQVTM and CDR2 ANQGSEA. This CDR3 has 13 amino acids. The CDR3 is CSVSTRGINEQFF. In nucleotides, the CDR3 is TGCAGCGTCTCTACCCGGGGGATCAATGAGCAGTTCTTC.

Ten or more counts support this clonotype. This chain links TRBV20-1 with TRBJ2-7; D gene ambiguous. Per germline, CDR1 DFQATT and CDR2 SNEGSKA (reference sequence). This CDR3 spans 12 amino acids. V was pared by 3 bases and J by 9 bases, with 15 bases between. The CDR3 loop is CSASRAPDPQYF. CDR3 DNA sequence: TGCAGTGCTAGCCGGGCTCCGGATCCGCAGTACTTC.

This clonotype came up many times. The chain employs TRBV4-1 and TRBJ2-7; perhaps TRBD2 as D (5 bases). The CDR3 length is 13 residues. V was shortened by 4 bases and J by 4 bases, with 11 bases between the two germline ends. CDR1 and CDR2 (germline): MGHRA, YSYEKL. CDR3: CASSPLGSYEQYF. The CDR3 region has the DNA TGCGCCAGCAGCCCACTAGGATCGTACGAGCAGTACTTC.

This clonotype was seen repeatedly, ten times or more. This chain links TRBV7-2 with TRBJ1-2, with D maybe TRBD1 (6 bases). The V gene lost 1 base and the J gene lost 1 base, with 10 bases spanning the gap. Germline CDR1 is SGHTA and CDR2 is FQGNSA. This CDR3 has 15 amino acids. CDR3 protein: CASSLGRGDNYGYTF. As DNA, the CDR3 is TGTGCCAGCAGCTTAGGGAGGGGGGATAACTATGGCTACACCTTC.

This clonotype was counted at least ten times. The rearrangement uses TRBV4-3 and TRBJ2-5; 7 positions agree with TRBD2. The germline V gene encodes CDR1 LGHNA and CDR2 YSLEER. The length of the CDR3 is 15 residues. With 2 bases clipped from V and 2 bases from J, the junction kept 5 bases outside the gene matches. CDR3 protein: CASSQSSSGQETQYF. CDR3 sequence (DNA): TGCGCCAGCAGCCAAAGCAGTAGCGGGCAAGAGACCCAGTACTTC.

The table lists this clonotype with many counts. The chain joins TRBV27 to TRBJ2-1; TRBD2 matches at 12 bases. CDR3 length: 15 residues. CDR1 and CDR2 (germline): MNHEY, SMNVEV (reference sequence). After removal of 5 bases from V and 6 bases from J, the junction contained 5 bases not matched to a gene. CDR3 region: CASSPGTSGPNEQFF. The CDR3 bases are TGTGCCAGCAGTCCAGGGACTAGCGGGCCCAATGAGCAGTTCTTC.

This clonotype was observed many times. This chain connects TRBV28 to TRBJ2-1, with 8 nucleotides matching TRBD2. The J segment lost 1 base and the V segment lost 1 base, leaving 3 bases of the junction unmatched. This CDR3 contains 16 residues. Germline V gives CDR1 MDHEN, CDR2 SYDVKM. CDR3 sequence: CASSLLASGSYNEQFF. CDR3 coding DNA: TGTGCCAGCAGTTTATTGGCTAGCGGGTCCTACAATGAGCAGTTCTTC.

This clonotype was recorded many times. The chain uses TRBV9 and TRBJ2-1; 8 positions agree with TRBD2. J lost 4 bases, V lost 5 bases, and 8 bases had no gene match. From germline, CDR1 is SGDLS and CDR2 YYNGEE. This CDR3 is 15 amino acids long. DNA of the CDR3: TGTGCCAGCAGGGGAGCGGGGGAAGAGTACAATGAGCAGTTCTTC. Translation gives CASRGAGEEYNEQFF. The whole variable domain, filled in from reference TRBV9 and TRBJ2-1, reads DSGVTQTPKHLITATGQRVTLRCSPRSGDLSVYWYQQSLDQGLQFLIQYYNGEERAKGNILERFSAQQFPDLHSELNLSSLELGDSALYFCASRGAGEEYNEQFFGPGTRLTVL.

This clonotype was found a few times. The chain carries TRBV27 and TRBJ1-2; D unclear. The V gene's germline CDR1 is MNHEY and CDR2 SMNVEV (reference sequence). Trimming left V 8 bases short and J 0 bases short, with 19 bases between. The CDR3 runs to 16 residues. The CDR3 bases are TGTGCCAGCGGACCCTATGGACGGCTCCCTAACTATGGCTACACCTTC. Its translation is CASGPYGRLPNYGYTF.

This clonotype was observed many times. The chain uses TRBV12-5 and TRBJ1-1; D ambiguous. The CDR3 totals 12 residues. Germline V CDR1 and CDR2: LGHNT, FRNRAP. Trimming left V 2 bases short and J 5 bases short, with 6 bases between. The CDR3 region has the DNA TGTGCTAGTGGTTTGAGGGTGACTGAAGCTTTCTTT. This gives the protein CASGLRVTEAFF.

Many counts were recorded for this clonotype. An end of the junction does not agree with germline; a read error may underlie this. Here the CDR3 DNA reads TGTGCTAGCAGCCCCCTCGGGGGAGATACGCAGTATTTT. This codes for CASSPLGGDTQYF. The chain couples TRBV7-7 to TRBJ2-3; possibly TRBD2 for D (6 bases). The germline V gene has CDR1 SSHAT and CDR2 FNYEAQ (reference sequence). This CDR3 has 13 residues.

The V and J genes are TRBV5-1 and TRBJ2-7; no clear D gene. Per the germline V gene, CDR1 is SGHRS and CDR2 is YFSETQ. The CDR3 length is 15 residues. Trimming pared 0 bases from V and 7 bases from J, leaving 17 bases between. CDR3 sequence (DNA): TGCGCCAGCAGCTTGGGAGGATATGACCTGGTGGAGCAGTACTTC. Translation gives CASSLGGYDLVEQYF.

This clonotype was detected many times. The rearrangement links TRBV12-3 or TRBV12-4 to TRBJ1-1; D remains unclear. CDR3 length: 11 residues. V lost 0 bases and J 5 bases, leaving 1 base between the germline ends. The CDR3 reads CASSLATEAFF. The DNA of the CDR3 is TGTGCCAGCAGTTTAGCGACTGAAGCTTTCTTT.